A single sample gave rise to the 17 T cell receptor beta chains below, sequenced in a study of cytomegalovirus exposure and HLA in healthy donors. The PCR used 60 Vbeta and 13 Jbeta primers. TCRdb's table, derived via immunoSEQ multiplex PCR, lists solely in-frame clones and lacks some. The top ten hold 2.5% to 3% of the sample, which has 140,000 to 150,000 clones, roughly 78% seen once. The sequenced sample consisted of PBMCs. Receptors were obtained from a female donor in good health and CMV-seronegative.

V gene TRBV19 combines with J gene TRBJ2-5; D is ambiguous. The CDR3 is made up of 11 amino acids. Trimming shortened V by 7 bases and J by 2 bases, and 5 bases separated the two germline ends. CDR1 and CDR2 from the germline V gene are LNHDA and SQIVND (reference sequence). The CDR3 DNA follows: TGTGCCAGTAACAATCAAGAGACCCAGTACTTC. The encoded protein is CASNNQETQYF.

The genes are TRBV27 and TRBJ2-1; TRBD1 matches at 9 bases. The J segment lost 6 bases and the V segment lost 0 bases, leaving 6 bases of the junction unmatched. Germline CDR1 MNHEY, CDR2 SMNVEV (reference sequence). The CDR3 length is 16 residues. The CDR3 here is CASSLSRTGDGNEQFF. CDR3 nucleotides: TGTGCCAGCAGTTTATCGAGGACAGGGGACGGCAATGAGCAGTTCTTC.

The sample holds a few counts of this clone. This chain uses TRBV30 with TRBJ2-5; the match to TRBD2 covers 11 bases. CDR1 is GTSNPN, CDR2 SVGIG, per germline (reference sequence). The CDR3 loop spans 16 amino acids. V lost 0 bases, J lost 4 bases, and 7 bases stayed unmatched. CDR3 DNA: TGTGCCTGGAGTGTGTATAGCGGGGGGGCCGGAGAGACCCAGTACTTC. Translation gives CAWSVYSGGAGETQYF. The whole variable domain, remainder taken from reference TRBV30 and TRBJ2-5, is SQTIHQWPATLVQPVGSPLSLECTVEGTSNPNLYWYRQAAGRGLQLLFYSVGIGQISSEVPQNLSASRPQDRQFILSSKKLLLSDSGFYLCAWSVYSGGAGETQYFGPGTRLLVL.

This clone was counted only a few times. V is TRBV27 and J is TRBJ1-2; 8 bases map to TRBD1. Germline V gene data show CDR1 as MNHEY and CDR2 as SMNVEV (reference sequence). The CDR3 spans 14 residues. The ends lost 6 bases at V and 5 bases at J; junction bases unmatched: 8. This CDR3 reads CASSPRDRTYGYTF. The CDR3 coding sequence is TGTGCCAGCAGCCCCCGGGACAGGACTTATGGCTACACCTTC.

The chain uses TRBV6-6 and TRBJ1-5, with 8 bases identical to TRBD1. V was clipped by 2 bases and J by 1 base; unmatched bases: 4. Germline V CDR1 and CDR2: MNHNY, SVGAGI (reference sequence). The CDR3 runs 16 residues. The CDR3 is CASSYADRASNQPQHF. As DNA, the CDR3 is TGTGCCAGCAGTTACGCGGACAGGGCGAGCAATCAGCCCCAGCATTTT.

V gene TRBV7-9 combines with J gene TRBJ2-3; 12 bases align to TRBD2. Per the germline V gene, CDR1 is SEHNR and CDR2 is FQNEAQ (reference sequence). The CDR3 loop spans 15 amino acids. V lost 5 bases and J lost 2; bases outside the gene matches: 2. The CDR3 reads CASSTSGGTTDTQYF. The CDR3 DNA follows: TGTGCCAGCAGCACTAGCGGGGGGACCACAGATACGCAGTATTTT.

This chain links TRBV28 with TRBJ2-3, with 11 nucleotides matching TRBD2. V gave up 5 bases and J gave up 1 base; unmatched junction bases: 2. The CDR3 extends over 15 amino acids. Germline V CDR1 and CDR2: MDHEN, SYDVKM. The CDR3 sequence: CASSMGLAGTDTQYF. CDR3 sequence (DNA): TGTGCCAGCAGTATGGGACTAGCGGGCACAGATACGCAGTATTTT.

V gene TRBV30 combines with J gene TRBJ1-2, with D possibly TRBD1 on 5 matching bases. The CDR3 covers 13 residues. CDR1 is GTSNPN and CDR2 is SVGIG in the germline V gene (reference sequence). V was trimmed by 0 bases and J by 8 bases, leaving 13 bases between them. The CDR3 DNA follows: TGTGCCTGGAGTGTAGGGCAGGGAGGGGGCTACACCTTC. Translation gives CAWSVGQGGGYTF.

The chain is built from TRBV28 and TRBJ2-7; 9 bases line up with TRBD2. CDR3 length equals 13 residues. The germline CDR1 and CDR2 sequences are MDHEN and SYDVKM. V lost 3 bases and J lost 6; bases outside the gene matches: 3. As DNA, the CDR3 is TGTGCCAGCAGTTTGGGGCGGGGGGGCGAGCAGTACTTC. Encoded protein: CASSLGRGGEQYF. Together with reference TRBV28 and TRBJ2-7, the CDR3 gives the full variable domain: DVKVTQSSRYLVKRTGEKVFLECVQDMDHENMFWYRQDPGLGLRLIYFSYDVKMKEKGDIPEGYSVSREKKERFSLILESASTNQTSMYLCASSLGRGGEQYFGPGTRLTVT.

V and J are TRBV18 and TRBJ1-6; the match to TRBD1 covers 7 bases. Trimming at V came to 3 bases and at J to 4 bases, leaving 9 bases not matched to a gene. Germline V gene sequence: CDR1 KGHSH, CDR2 LQKENI. This CDR3 has 17 amino acids. CDR3 sequence reads: CASSPSHRGGYNSPLHF. CDR3 coding DNA: TGTGCCAGCTCACCGTCACACAGGGGTGGTTATAATTCACCCCTCCACTTT.

This chain uses TRBV27 with TRBJ1-2; 7 nucleotides agree with TRBD1. Trimming removed 4 bases from V and 7 bases from J; junction bases left unmatched: 12. Germline V CDR1 and CDR2: MNHEY, SMNVEV (reference sequence). CDR3 length equals 15 residues. CDR3: CASSSFVGGGSGYTF. The CDR3 bases are TGTGCCAGCAGTTCGTTTGTAGGGGGCGGCTCTGGCTACACCTTC.

The rearrangement links TRBV30 to TRBJ1-1; 7 nucleotides align to TRBD1. The CDR3 sequence is 16 residues long. V lost 0 bases to trimming and J lost 3 bases; unmatched junction nucleotides: 10. Germline CDR1 GTSNPN, CDR2 SVGIG (reference sequence). CDR3 DNA: TGTGCCTGGAGTGTATACGGTTACAGGGGAGACACTGAAGCTTTCTTT. Translating it yields CAWSVYGYRGDTEAFF.

The chain has TRBV5-4 and TRBJ1-2; D is perhaps TRBD1 (5 bases). The CDR3 spans 15 residues. V was clipped by 4 bases and J by 6 bases, with 19 bases between them. From germline, CDR1 is SGHNT and CDR2 YYREEE (reference sequence). The DNA for the CDR3 is TGTGCCAGCAGCCGCGAGCCAGGGATGGTAAATGGCTACACCTTC. It is translated as CASSREPGMVNGYTF.

V usage is TRBV20-1 and J usage is TRBJ2-5; TRBD1 agrees at 7 bases. Germline CDR1 reads DFQATT; CDR2 reads SNEGSKA (reference sequence). V shed 5 bases, J shed 5 bases, and the junction held 2 bases outside the gene matches. This CDR3 region has 11 residues. The CDR3 sequence is CSALRGETQYF. Written as DNA, the CDR3 is TGCAGTGCTCTCAGGGGGGAGACCCAGTACTTC.

The chain employs TRBV2 and TRBJ2-2, with D perhaps TRBD2 (6 bases). This CDR3 has 15 amino acids. Trimming shortened V by 10 bases and J by 0 bases, and 15 bases separated the two germline ends. Per the germline V gene, CDR1 is SNHLY and CDR2 is FYNNEI. The CDR3 region has the DNA TGTGCCAAATTAGCCGGGGGAGCGAACACCGGGGAGCTGTTTTTT. This codes for CAKLAGGANTGELFF.

This clone appeared a few times. The V gene is TRBV7-9, the J gene TRBJ1-1; D is possibly TRBD1 (5 bases). Trimming took off 4 bases at V and 0 bases at J, with 6 bases between the two ends. This CDR3 has 13 amino acids. Germline CDR1 SEHNR, CDR2 FQNEAQ (reference sequence). The CDR3 region has the DNA TGTGCCAGCAGCTCAGGGCTGAACACTGAAGCTTTCTTT. This translates into CASSSGLNTEAFF.

The V gene is TRBV2, the J gene TRBJ2-3, with D uncertain. The CDR3 covers 13 residues. With 1 base removed from V and 6 bases from J, the gap between germline ends came to 8 bases. CDR1 is SNHLY and CDR2 is FYNNEI in the germline V gene. The CDR3 spells CASSEEWADTQYF. For the CDR3, the DNA is TGTGCCAGCAGTGAAGAGTGGGCCGATACGCAGTATTTT.